The clone carrying this T cell receptor (beta chain) was observed at least ten times. Its antigen is unknown. The data were obtained in a study of Graves' ophthalmopathy and Graves' hyperthyroidism. Study results and limitations: Among thyroid clonotypes expanded above 0.001 frequency, most also appeared in blood.

Amplification from RNA transcripts yielded the TCR beta CDR3 regions. The workflow started with a first-round RT-PCR run with HTBI primers and then moved on to a second-round multiplex PCR. TCRdb redid the calling of the multiplex PCR reads with MiXCR, one entry per CDR3 protein. The table includes roughly 500,000 distinct CDR3 sequences, around 15% detected once. The V and J ends lost 3 bases and 1 base respectively, with 9 bases between them. The germline gives CDR1 SGHDN, CDR2 FVKESK. The CDR3 length is 14 residues. This receptor was obtained from a woman younger than 45 with Graves' ophthalmopathy. This rearrangement joins TRBV14 to TRBJ1-1; D ambiguous. Sequencing was done on a sample of blood. The CDR3 loop reads CASSQALRNTEAFF. The CDR3 DNA reads TGTGCCAGCAGCCAGGCACTGCGGAACACTGAAGCTTTCTTT.